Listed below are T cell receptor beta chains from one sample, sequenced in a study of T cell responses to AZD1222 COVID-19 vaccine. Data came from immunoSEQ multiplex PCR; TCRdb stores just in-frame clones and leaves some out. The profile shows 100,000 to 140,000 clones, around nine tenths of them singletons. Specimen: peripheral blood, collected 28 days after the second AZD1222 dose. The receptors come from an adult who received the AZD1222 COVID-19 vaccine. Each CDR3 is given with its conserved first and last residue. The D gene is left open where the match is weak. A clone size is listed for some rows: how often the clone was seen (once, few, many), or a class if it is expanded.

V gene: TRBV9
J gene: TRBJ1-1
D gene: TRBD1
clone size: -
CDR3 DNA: TGTGCCAGCAGCCCCGGGCCCACAGGGGTAGCTTTCTTT
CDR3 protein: CASSPGPTGVAFF

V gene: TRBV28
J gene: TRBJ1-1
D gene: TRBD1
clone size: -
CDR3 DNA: TGTGCCAGCAGTTACTATTCCCGACAGGGCACTGAAGCTTTCTTT
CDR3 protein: CASSYYSRQGTEAFF

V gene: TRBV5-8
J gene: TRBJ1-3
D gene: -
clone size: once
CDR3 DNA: TGTGCCAGCAGCGCCGGCAGGAACACCATATATTTT
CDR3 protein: CASSAGRNTIYF

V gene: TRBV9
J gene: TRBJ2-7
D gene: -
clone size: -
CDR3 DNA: TGTGCCAGCAGCCCCGAGGCAGGTCGCCACGAGCAGTACTTC
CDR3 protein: CASSPEAGRHEQYF

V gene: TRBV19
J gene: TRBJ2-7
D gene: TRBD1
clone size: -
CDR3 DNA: TGTGCCAGTAGGGGGACAGGGAGCTACGAGCAGTACTTC
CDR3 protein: CASRGTGSYEQYF

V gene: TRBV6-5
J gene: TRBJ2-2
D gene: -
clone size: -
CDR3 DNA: TGTGCCAGCAGACCACAGGGTCCCGGGGAGCTGTTTTTT
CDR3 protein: CASRPQGPGELFF

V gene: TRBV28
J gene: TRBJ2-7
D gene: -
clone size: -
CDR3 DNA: TGTGCCAGCAGTTTAGGCTTAGGTGGCAGCTACGAGCAGTACTTC
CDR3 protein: CASSLGLGGSYEQYF

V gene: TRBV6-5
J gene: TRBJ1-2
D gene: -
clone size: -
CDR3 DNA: TGTGCCAGCACCCCCGAACCAGGGAACTATGGCTACACCTTC
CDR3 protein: CASTPEPGNYGYTF

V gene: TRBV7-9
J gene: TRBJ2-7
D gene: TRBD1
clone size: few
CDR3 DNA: TGTGCCAGCAGTCGGACAGGAGGCTACGAGCAGTACTTC
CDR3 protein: CASSRTGGYEQYF

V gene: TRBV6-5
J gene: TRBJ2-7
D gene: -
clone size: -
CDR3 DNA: TGTGCCAGCAACCCAGGGGCGGTCCTCTCCTACGAGCAGTACTTC
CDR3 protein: CASNPGAVLSYEQYF

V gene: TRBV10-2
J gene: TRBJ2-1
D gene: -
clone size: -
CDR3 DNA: TGCGCCAGCAGTGAAGCGTCTGTTGAGCAGTTCTTC
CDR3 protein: CASSEASVEQFF

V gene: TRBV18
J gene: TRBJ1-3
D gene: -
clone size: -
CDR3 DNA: TGTGCCAGCTCACCGGATTTCTCTGGAAACACCATATATTTT
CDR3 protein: CASSPDFSGNTIYF

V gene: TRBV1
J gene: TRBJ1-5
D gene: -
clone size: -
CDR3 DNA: TGCACCAGCAGCCAAGATCAAAGTCAGCCCCAGCATTTT
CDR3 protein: CTSSQDQSQPQHF

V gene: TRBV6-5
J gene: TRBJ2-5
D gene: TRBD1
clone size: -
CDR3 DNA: TGTGCCAGCAGTTACAGTGGACAGGGTGAGACCCAGTACTTC
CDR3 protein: CASSYSGQGETQYF

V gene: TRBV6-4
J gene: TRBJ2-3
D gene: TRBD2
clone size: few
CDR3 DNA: TGTGCCAGCAGTGAGGGGACTAGCGGGGGGGCAGATACGCAGTATTTT
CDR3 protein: CASSEGTSGGADTQYF

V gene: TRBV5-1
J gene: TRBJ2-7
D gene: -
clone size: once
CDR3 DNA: TGCGCCAGCAGCTTGGACGGGGGCACTTACTACGAGCAGTACTTC
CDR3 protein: CASSLDGGTYYEQYF

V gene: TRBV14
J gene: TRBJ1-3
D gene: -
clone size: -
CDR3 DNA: TGTGCCAGCAGTGGAACGGGAGGAAACACCATATATTTT
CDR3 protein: CASSGTGGNTIYF

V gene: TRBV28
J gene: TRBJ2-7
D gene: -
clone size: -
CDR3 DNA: TGTGCCAGCAGCCTAGCGCGCCCGGGGGAGCAGTACTTC
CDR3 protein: CASSLARPGEQYF

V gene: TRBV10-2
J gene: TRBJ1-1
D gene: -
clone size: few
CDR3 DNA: TGCGCCAGCACCCCGGGAGCGCTCAACACTGAAGCTTTCTTT
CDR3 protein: CASTPGALNTEAFF

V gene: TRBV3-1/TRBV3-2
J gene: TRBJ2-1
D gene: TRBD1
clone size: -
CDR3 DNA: TGTGCCAGCAGCCAAGATACCAGGACAGGGTCCCATGAGCAGTTCTTC
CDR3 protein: CASSQDTRTGSHEQFF

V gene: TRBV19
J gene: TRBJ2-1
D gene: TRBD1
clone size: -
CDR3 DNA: TGTGCCAGTAGTATAGGGACAGGGGGTTTTGAGCAGTTCTTC
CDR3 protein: CASSIGTGGFEQFF

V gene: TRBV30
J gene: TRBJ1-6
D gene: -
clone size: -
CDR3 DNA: TGTGCTGGGTCGGGAGGGCTGAATTCACCCCTCCACTTT
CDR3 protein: CAGSGGLNSPLHF

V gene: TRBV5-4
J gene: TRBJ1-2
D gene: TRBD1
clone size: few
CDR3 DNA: TGTGCCAGCAGCTTGGGGCTACAACTCGACAGGGCGAGGGGCTACACCTTC
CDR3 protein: CASSLGLQLDRARGYTF

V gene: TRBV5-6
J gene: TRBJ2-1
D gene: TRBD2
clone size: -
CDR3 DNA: TGTGCCAGCAGCTTTCTAGCGGGGATAAGCTCCTACAATGAGCAGTTCTTC
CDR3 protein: CASSFLAGISSYNEQFF

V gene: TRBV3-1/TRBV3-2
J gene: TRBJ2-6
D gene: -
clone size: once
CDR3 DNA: TGTGCCAGCAGCCAAGAAGGCCCCCGGCTCTCTGGGGCCAACGTCCTGACTTTC
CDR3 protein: CASSQEGPRLSGANVLTF

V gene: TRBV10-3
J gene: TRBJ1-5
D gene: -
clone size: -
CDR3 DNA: TGTGCCATCAGTCGGGACCGGGTTGGGCCCCAGCATTTT
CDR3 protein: CAISRDRVGPQHF

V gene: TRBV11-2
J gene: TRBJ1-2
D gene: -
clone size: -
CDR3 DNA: TGTGCCAGCAGCCTGGAGGGCACTAACTATGGCTACACCTTC
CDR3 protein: CASSLEGTNYGYTF

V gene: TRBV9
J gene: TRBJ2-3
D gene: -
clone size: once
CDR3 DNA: TGTGCCAGCAGCGTTCGGAAGGGGTCTAGCACAGATACGCAGTATTTT
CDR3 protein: CASSVRKGSSTDTQYF

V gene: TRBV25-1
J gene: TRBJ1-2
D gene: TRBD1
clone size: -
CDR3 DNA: TGTGCCAGCAGTGGGGACAGGGCGGACCACTATGGCTACACCTTC
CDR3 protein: CASSGDRADHYGYTF

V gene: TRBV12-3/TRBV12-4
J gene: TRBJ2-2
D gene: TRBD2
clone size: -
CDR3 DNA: TGTGCCAGCAGTCCGGGGAGGGCCGGGGAGCTGTTTTTT
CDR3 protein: CASSPGRAGELFF

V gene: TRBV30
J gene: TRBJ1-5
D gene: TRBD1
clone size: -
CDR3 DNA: TGTGCCTGGATTCGGACAGGGGGCGATCAGCCCCAGCATTTT
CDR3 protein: CAWIRTGGDQPQHF

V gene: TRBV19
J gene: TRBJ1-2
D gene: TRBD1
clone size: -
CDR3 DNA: TGTGCCAGTAGTACCTCAGGGGGCGAAGCTAACTATGGCTACACCTTC
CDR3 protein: CASSTSGGEANYGYTF

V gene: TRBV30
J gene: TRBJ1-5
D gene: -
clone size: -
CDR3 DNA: TGTGCCTGGAGTAGCCAGGAGAATCAGCCCCAGCATTTT
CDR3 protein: CAWSSQENQPQHF

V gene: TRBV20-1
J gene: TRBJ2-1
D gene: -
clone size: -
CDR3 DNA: TGCAGTGCTAGTCGGGAAAGCTCCTACAATGAGCAGTTCTTC
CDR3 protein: CSASRESSYNEQFF

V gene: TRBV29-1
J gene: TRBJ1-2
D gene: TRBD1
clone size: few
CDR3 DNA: TGCAGCGTTTCGCGACAGGGAAACTATGGCTACACCTTC
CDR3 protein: CSVSRQGNYGYTF

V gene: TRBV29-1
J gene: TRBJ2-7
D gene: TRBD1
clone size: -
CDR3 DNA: TGCAGCGTTGAGGGAAGGACAGGGGGTTCCTACGAGCAGTACTTC
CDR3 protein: CSVEGRTGGSYEQYF

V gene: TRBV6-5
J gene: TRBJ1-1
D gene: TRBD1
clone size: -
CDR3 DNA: TGTGCCAGCAGTTACGGTGAGGGGGCGGGCACTGAAGCTTTCTTT
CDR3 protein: CASSYGEGAGTEAFF

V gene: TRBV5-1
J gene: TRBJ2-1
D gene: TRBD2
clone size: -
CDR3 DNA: TGCGCCAGCAGCTTGGGTAGTAGCGGGGGCCCTCCCCATGAGCAGTTCTTC
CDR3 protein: CASSLGSSGGPPHEQFF

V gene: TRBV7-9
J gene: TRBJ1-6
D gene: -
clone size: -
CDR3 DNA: TGTGCCAGCAGCTCCGTTGCCAGGGTGACTTCACCCCTCCACTTT
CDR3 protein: CASSSVARVTSPLHF

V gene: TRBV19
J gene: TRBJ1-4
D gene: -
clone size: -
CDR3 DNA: TGTGCCAGTAGTATTAGCGGGAAACTGTTTTTT
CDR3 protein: CASSISGKLFF

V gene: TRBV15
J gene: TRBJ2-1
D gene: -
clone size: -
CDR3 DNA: TGTGCCACCAGCAGGTCAGAGTTGGGGACTTTACGCTCCTACAATGAGCAGTTCTTC
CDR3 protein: CATSRSELGTLRSYNEQFF

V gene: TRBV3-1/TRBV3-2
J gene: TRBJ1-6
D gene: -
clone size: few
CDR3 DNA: TGTGCCAGCAGCCACGCGGGGGAGGGCAATTCACCCCTCCACTTT
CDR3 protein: CASSHAGEGNSPLHF

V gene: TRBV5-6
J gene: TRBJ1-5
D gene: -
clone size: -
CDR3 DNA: TGTGCCAGCAGCTTGAGCCGCGACCCCGGGGGGATTCAGCCCCAGCATTTT
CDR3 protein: CASSLSRDPGGIQPQHF

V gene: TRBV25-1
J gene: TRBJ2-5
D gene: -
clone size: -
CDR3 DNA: TGTGCCAGCAGTGCGGGGAGACGGGAGACCCAGTACTTC
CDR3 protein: CASSAGRRETQYF

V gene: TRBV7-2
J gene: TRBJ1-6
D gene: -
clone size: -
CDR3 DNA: TGTGCCAGCAGCTTAGCGATGGGGGCGGGTGGTAATTCACCCCTCCACTTT
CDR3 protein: CASSLAMGAGGNSPLHF

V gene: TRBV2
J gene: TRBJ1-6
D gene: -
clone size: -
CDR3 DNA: TGTGCCAGCAGAACGGACAGAAATAATTCACCCCTCCACTTT
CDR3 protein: CASRTDRNNSPLHF

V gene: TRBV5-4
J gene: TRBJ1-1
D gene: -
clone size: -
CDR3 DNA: TGTGCCAGCAGCTTGGTAATGAACACTGAAGCTTTCTTT
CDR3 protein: CASSLVMNTEAFF

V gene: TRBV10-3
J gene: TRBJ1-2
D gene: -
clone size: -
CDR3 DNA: TGTGCCATCAGTGTTAAAGGGGGGTTCAACTATGGCTACACCTTC
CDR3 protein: CAISVKGGFNYGYTF

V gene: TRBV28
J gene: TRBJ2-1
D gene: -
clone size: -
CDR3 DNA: TGTGCCAGCAGTTCAGTATCCAATGAGCAGTTCTTC
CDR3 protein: CASSSVSNEQFF

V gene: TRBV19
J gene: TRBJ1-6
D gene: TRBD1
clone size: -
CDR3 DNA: TGTGCCAGTAGCGATACACAGGGGGCTGAATCACCCCTCCACTTT
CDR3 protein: CASSDTQGAESPLHF

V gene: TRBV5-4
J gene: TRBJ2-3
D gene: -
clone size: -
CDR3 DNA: TGTGCCGCAAGGGGGACTAGCACAGATACGCAGTATTTT
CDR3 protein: CAARGTSTDTQYF

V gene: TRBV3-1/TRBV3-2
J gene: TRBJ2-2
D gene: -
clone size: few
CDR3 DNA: TGTGCCAGCAGCCGAGAGACAGAGGTCGGCACCGGGGAGCTGTTTTTT
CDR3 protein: CASSRETEVGTGELFF

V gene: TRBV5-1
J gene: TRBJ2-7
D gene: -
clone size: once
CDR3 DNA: TGCGCCAGCAGCGCGCTCCTAGACGAGCAGTACTTC
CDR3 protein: CASSALLDEQYF